This T cell receptor (beta chain) was observed in a study of cytomegalovirus exposure and HLA in healthy donors. At the level of the study: An earlier analysis found under 130 million unique TCR beta sequences from around 180 million T cells. Study-level results: With later analysis, a missense DCLRE1C variant became linked to TCR beta V- and J-gene trimming.

Though nominally healthy at sampling, donors likely had unrecorded immune exposures. This PCR relied on a set of 60 Vbeta primers and 13 Jbeta primers. Assay: immunoSEQ multiplex PCR; the TCRdb copy retains only in-frame clones and omits some. The sample consists of some 97,000 clones, roughly 84% of them appearing once. CDR3 size: 13 residues. The V gene lost 7 bases and the J gene lost 1 base, with 11 bases spanning the gap. CDR1 and CDR2 (germline): SQVTM, ANQGSEA. This clone was detected once. Its specificity is not known. The V call is TRBV29-1, the J call TRBJ2-1, with TRBD1 as a possible D gene (5 bases). The TCR sequence derives from a woman aged 18-30 years in good health and CMV-seronegative. The specimen sequenced was PBMCs. CDR3 sequence: CSAEAGSYNEQFF. The CDR3 region has the DNA TGCAGCGCCGAGGCAGGGTCCTACAATGAGCAGTTCTTC.